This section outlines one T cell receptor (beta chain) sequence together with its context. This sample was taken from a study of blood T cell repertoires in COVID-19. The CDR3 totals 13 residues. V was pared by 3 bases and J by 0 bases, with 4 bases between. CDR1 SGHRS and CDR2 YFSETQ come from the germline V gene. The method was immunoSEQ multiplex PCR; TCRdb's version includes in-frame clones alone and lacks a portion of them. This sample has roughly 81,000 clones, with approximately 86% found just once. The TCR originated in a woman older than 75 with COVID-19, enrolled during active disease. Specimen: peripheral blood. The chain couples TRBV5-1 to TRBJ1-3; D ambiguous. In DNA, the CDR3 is TGCGCCAGCAGCTACAACTCTGGAAACACCATATATTTT. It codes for CASSYNSGNTIYF.